One sample yielded the 29 T cell receptor beta chains listed below, sequenced in a study of blood T cell repertoires in COVID-19. Here immunoSEQ multiplex PCR was the method, and the copy in TCRdb shows in-frame clones only, minus some. Seen here are around 260,000 clones, approximately 86% observed once, and the top ten hold 3.6%. The sequenced sample consisted of peripheral blood. All receptors derive from a man between 18 and 29 years old with active or convalescent COVID-19.

The J gene is TRBJ2-1, the V gene TRBV6-4, with TRBD2 matching 7 bases. Unmatched junction bases numbered 2, after V lost 0 bases and J lost 9 bases. The CDR3 consists of 13 residues. CDR1 is MRHNA and CDR2 is SNTAGT in the germline V gene. Here the CDR3 reads CASSDSASGEQFF. CDR3 DNA sequence: TGTGCCAGCAGTGACTCGGCTAGCGGTGAGCAGTTCTTC.

In this sample, this clone turned up once. This rearrangement joins TRBV5-1 to TRBJ1-2, with TRBD1 identical over 9 bases. CDR1 and CDR2 (germline): SGHRS, YFSETQ. The CDR3 runs 14 residues. The V gene end was trimmed by 0 bases and the J gene end by 6 bases; junction bases not matched to a gene: 3. CDR3 nucleotide sequence: TGCGCCAGCAGCTTGGGGCGACAGGGGGATGGCTACACCTTC. Translated: CASSLGRQGDGYTF.

V and J are TRBV27 and TRBJ1-1, with D unresolved. Trimming pared 1 base from V and 1 base from J, leaving 4 bases between. CDR1 and CDR2 from the germline V gene are MNHEY and SMNVEV (reference sequence). This CDR3 is 13 amino acids long. The chain's CDR3 is CASSLYRNTEAFF. The CDR3 DNA follows: TGTGCCAGCAGTTTATACAGGAACACTGAAGCTTTCTTT.

CDR3 bases: TGTGCCACCAGCAGAGATTCGGCGGGGGCGCGTGAGCAGTTCTTC. Protein sequence: CATSRDSAGAREQFF. The chain has TRBV15 and TRBJ2-1; possibly TRBD2 for D (7 bases). V was trimmed by 0 bases and J by 9 bases, leaving 15 bases between them. Germline V gene lookup returns CDR1 LNHNV and CDR2 YYDKDF (reference sequence). The CDR3 contains 15 residues. Full variable domain (missing parts from reference TRBV15 and TRBJ2-1): DAMVIQNPRYQVTQFGKPVTLSCSQTLNHNVMYWYQQKSSQAPKLLFHYYDKDFNNEADTPDNFQSRRPNTSFCFLDIRSPGLGDTAMYLCATSRDSAGAREQFFGPGTRLTVL.

The chain has TRBV5-1 and TRBJ2-1; 11 positions agree with TRBD2. The CDR3 spans 15 residues. Trimming at V came to 4 bases and at J to 4 bases, leaving 4 bases not matched to a gene. Germline V lookup: CDR1 SGHRS, CDR2 YFSETQ. In nucleotides, the CDR3 is TGCGCCAGCAGCCAACTAGCGGGGGAGTACAATGAGCAGTTCTTC. Protein: CASSQLAGEYNEQFF.

The genes are TRBV7-3 and TRBJ2-7; tentative D call: TRBD2 (5 bases). The germline V gene encodes CDR1 SGHTA and CDR2 FQGTGA. The CDR3 sequence is 15 residues long. The V end was cut by 2 bases, the J end by 2 bases, with 13 bases between. The CDR3 DNA is TGTGCCAGCAGCTTAGGCCCGGAGGCCACCTACGAGCAGTACTTC. It codes for CASSLGPEATYEQYF.

In DNA form, the CDR3 reads TGTGCCAGCAGTTTACCGGGAGACTATGGCTACACCTTC. This encodes CASSLPGDYGYTF. This chain connects TRBV12-3 or TRBV12-4 to TRBJ1-2; D call uncertain. CDR3 size: 13 residues. V lost 2 bases to trimming and J lost 3 bases, with 7 bases between them.

This clone was detected only once. V and J are TRBV6-1 and TRBJ1-1, with D possibly matching TRBD1 (6 bases). CDR1 and CDR2 (germline): MNHNS, SASEGT. V was shortened by 3 bases and J by 2 bases, with 13 bases between the two germline ends. This CDR3 has 15 residues. The CDR3 DNA reads as TGTGCCAGCAGTGATGGGAGGGGGATAAACACTGAAGCTTTCTTT. Its protein product is CASSDGRGINTEAFF.

The chain couples TRBV27 to TRBJ2-7; 9 bases are a match to TRBD1. The trim removed 3 bases at V and 2 bases at J, leaving 8 bases unmatched. The CDR3 spans 16 residues. CDR1 is MNHEY and CDR2 is SMNVEV in the germline V gene (reference sequence). The CDR3: CASSFFRQGVPYEQYF. CDR3 in DNA: TGTGCCAGCAGTTTCTTCCGACAGGGGGTTCCCTACGAGCAGTACTTC.

The chain has TRBV28 and TRBJ1-6; D is uncertain. The CDR3 sequence is 13 residues long. Germline values: CDR1 MDHEN, CDR2 SYDVKM. V lost 7 bases, J lost 6 bases, and 10 bases lay in between. The chain's CDR3 is CASKLLINSPLHF. CDR3 bases: TGTGCCAGCAAACTCTTAATTAATTCACCCCTCCACTTT.

The chain is built from TRBV15 and TRBJ2-1; 11 nucleotides align to TRBD2. The germline V gene encodes CDR1 LNHNV and CDR2 YYDKDF (reference sequence). This CDR3 region has 17 residues. With V trimmed by 3 bases and J by 0 bases, 4 bases remained unmatched. CDR3 in amino acids: CATSRTSGVSSYNEQFF. The CDR3 coding sequence is TGTGCCACCAGCAGGACTAGCGGGGTTAGCTCCTACAATGAGCAGTTCTTC.

The rearrangement links TRBV27 to TRBJ2-7; a weak D match, TRBD2 (5 bases). Trimming took 6 bases from V and 3 from J, leaving 21 bases between them. The CDR3 runs to 16 residues. Germline V gene data show CDR1 as MNHEY and CDR2 as SMNVEV (reference sequence). CDR3 coding DNA: TGTGCCAGCAGGCCCTCGGGATCGAGGATTGGCTACGAGCAGTACTTC. As protein: CASRPSGSRIGYEQYF.

The V gene is TRBV9, the J gene TRBJ1-4; no firm D call. The CDR3 has 14 amino acids. Germline V lookup: CDR1 SGDLS, CDR2 YYNGEE. The ends were cut back, 2 bases at V and 4 bases at J, with 9 bases in the middle. CDR3 loop: CASSVTAFNEKLFF. The CDR3 DNA reads as TGTGCCAGCAGCGTTACAGCTTTTAATGAAAAACTGTTTTTT. The full variable domain, in which reference TRBV9 and TRBJ1-4 provide the parts outside the CDR3, is DSGVTQTPKHLITATGQRVTLRCSPRSGDLSVYWYQQSLDQGLQFLIQYYNGEERAKGNILERFSAQQFPDLHSELNLSSLELGDSALYFCASSVTAFNEKLFFGSGTQLSVL.

Points on this clone: This specimen includes other DNA sequences encoding the same CDR3. The chain links TRBV27 to TRBJ2-3; no clear D gene. The CDR3 totals 12 residues. Germline values: CDR1 MNHEY, CDR2 SMNVEV (reference sequence). Trimming removed 0 bases from V and 6 bases from J, with 4 bases in between. In nucleotides, the CDR3 is TGTGCCAGCAGTTTATCCGGGGATACGCAGTATTTT. Translation gives CASSLSGDTQYF.

The chain joins TRBV28 to TRBJ1-5; D not resolved. CDR3 length: 16 residues. Germline V gene data show CDR1 as MDHEN and CDR2 as SYDVKM. V was pared by 7 bases and J by 3 bases, with 19 bases between. CDR3 region: CASTSLGLRPNQPQHF. The CDR3 DNA follows: TGTGCCAGCACCTCACTAGGCCTCCGGCCCAATCAGCCCCAGCATTTT.

The chain employs TRBV13 and TRBJ2-1, with TRBD2 identical over 8 bases. Germline V gene lookup returns CDR1 PRHDT and CDR2 FYEKMQ (reference sequence). The J segment lost 7 bases and the V segment lost 5 bases, leaving 10 bases of the junction unmatched. This CDR3 contains 15 residues. The CDR3 DNA reads TGTGCCAGCAGCGGAAGCGGGAGATCTAGGAATGAGCAGTTCTTC. Translation gives CASSGSGRSRNEQFF.

CDR3 nucleotides: TGTGCCAGCAGCCAGGACAGGGAGACCCAGTACTTC. Translation: CASSQDRETQYF. This sequence joins TRBV6-6 and TRBJ2-5; 7 bases fit TRBD1. The CDR3 is made up of 12 amino acids. Germline V gives CDR1 MNHNY, CDR2 SVGAGI (reference sequence). Losses at the gene ends were 6 bases for V and 5 bases for J; bases not matched to a gene: 3.

The chain links TRBV14 to TRBJ1-1; TRBD1 might be the D (5 bases). V was clipped by 0 bases and J by 0 bases, with 11 bases between them. The germline V gene encodes CDR1 SGHDN and CDR2 FVKESK. The CDR3 contains 16 residues. CDR3 loop: CASSQDLRDLNTEAFF. The CDR3 region has the DNA TGTGCCAGCAGCCAAGATCTTAGGGACTTGAACACTGAAGCTTTCTTT.

This chain's CDR3 is CASSQGGETEAFF. The CDR3 bases are TGCGCCAGCAGTCAGGGAGGGGAGACTGAAGCTTTCTTT. The V call is TRBV5-1, the J call TRBJ1-1, with D maybe TRBD1 (5 bases). Germline CDR1 and CDR2: SGHRS and YFSETQ. The CDR3 has 13 residues. The ends were cut back, 5 bases at V and 5 bases at J, with 13 bases in the middle.

The chain joins TRBV9 to TRBJ2-3, with TRBD1 matching over 7 bases. The germline gives CDR1 SGDLS, CDR2 YYNGEE. V shed 2 bases, J shed 2 bases, and the junction held 11 bases outside the gene matches. The CDR3 loop spans 17 amino acids. The CDR3 spells CASSVMSEGAPTDTQYF. The CDR3 bases are TGTGCCAGCAGCGTTATGTCCGAGGGGGCCCCCACAGATACGCAGTATTTT.

A remark on this clone: This CDR3 is also generated by other DNA sequences in the sample. The rearrangement links TRBV9 to TRBJ2-1; 11 bases are a match to TRBD2. V was pared by 0 bases and J by 7 bases, with 3 bases of the junction left unmatched. This CDR3 comprises 15 residues. Looked up from germline, CDR1 is SGDLS and CDR2 is YYNGEE. CDR3 nucleotide sequence: TGTGCCAGCAGCGTAGGAGTAGCGGGAGGGAATGAGCAGTTCTTC. Protein sequence: CASSVGVAGGNEQFF.

The CDR3 bases are TGTGCCAGCAGCTCGCCCCAAAGACAGGGATGGGACACCGGGGAGCTGTTTTTT. Translating gives CASSSPQRQGWDTGELFF. The gene calls are TRBV7-6 and TRBJ2-2; 7 nucleotides line up with TRBD1. Germline V gene sequence: CDR1 SGHVS, CDR2 FNYEAQ. V shed 4 bases and J 3 bases; nucleotides not matched to a gene: 14. The CDR3 has 18 amino acids. Filled out from reference TRBV7-6 and TRBJ2-2, the complete variable domain reads GAGVSQSPRYKVTKRGQDVALRCDPISGHVSLYWYRQALGQGPEFLTYFNYEAQQDKSGLPNDRFSAERPEGSISTLTIQRTEQRDSAMYRCASSSPQRQGWDTGELFFGEGSRLTVL.

The chain joins TRBV18 to TRBJ1-3; weak D call: TRBD1 (5 bases). Germline V gives CDR1 KGHSH, CDR2 LQKENI. This CDR3 region has 17 residues. Trimming removed 6 bases at V and 0 bases at J, with 18 bases between. CDR3 sequence: CASSRLSGAVSGNTIYF. The CDR3 DNA reads TGTGCCAGCTCGCGTCTTTCTGGGGCCGTCTCTGGAAACACCATATATTTT.

The CDR3: CASSQSAGGADTQYF. CDR3 DNA: TGTGCCAGCAGCCAAAGTGCGGGGGGCGCAGATACGCAGTATTTT. V gene TRBV7-9 combines with J gene TRBJ2-3, with 8 bases matching TRBD2. With 5 bases clipped from V and 4 bases from J, the junction kept 8 bases outside the gene matches. Per germline, CDR1 SEHNR and CDR2 FQNEAQ (reference sequence). The length of the CDR3 is 15 residues. Complete variable domain (other parts from reference TRBV7-9 and TRBJ2-3): DTGVSQNPRHKITKRGQNVTFRCDPISEHNRLYWYRQTLGQGPEFLTYFQNEAQLEKSRLLSDRFSAERPKGSFSTLEIQRTEQGDSAMYLCASSQSAGGADTQYFGPGTRLTVL.

The chain has TRBV29-1 and TRBJ2-2, with D maybe TRBD1 (5 bases). CDR1 and CDR2 (germline): SQVTM, ANQGSEA. V was clipped by 6 bases and J by 0 bases, with 11 bases between them. The CDR3 loop spans 14 amino acids. The CDR3 DNA sequence: TGCAGCGTCCCAGGGCGCGCGAACACCGGGGAGCTGTTTTTT. It translates to CSVPGRANTGELFF.

J is TRBJ2-1 and V is TRBV18, with 11 bases identical to TRBD2. CDR1 is KGHSH, CDR2 LQKENI, per germline. Unmatched junction bases numbered 8, after V lost 5 bases and J lost 2 bases. This CDR3 is 17 amino acids long. CDR3 nucleotides: TGTGCCAGCTCATCCTATAGCGGGAGGGCCACCTACAATGAGCAGTTCTTC. It specifies CASSSYSGRATYNEQFF.

The chain couples TRBV5-1 to TRBJ1-5; D unclear. This CDR3 comprises 14 residues. Germline CDR1 reads SGHRS; CDR2 reads YFSETQ. Trimming took off 4 bases at V and 4 bases at J, with 12 bases between the two ends. Here the CDR3 reads CASSEGRENQPQHF. DNA of the CDR3: TGCGCCAGCAGCGAAGGACGGGAGAATCAGCCCCAGCATTTT. The full variable domain, rest sourced from reference TRBV5-1 and TRBJ1-5, is KAGVTQTPRYLIKTRGQQVTLSCSPISGHRSVSWYQQTPGQGLQFLFEYFSETQRNKGNFPGRFSGRQFSNSRSEMNVSTLELGDSALYLCASSEGRENQPQHFGDGTRLSIL.

This chain links TRBV19 with TRBJ1-2; D gene uncertain. Germline CDR1 LNHDA, CDR2 SQIVND (reference sequence). V shed 7 bases and J shed 1 base, with 16 bases lying between them. There are 15 residues in the CDR3. CDR3: CASTQSASLNYGYTF. CDR3 DNA: TGTGCCAGTACCCAATCCGCCAGTCTTAACTATGGCTACACCTTC.

The chain is built from TRBV7-2 and TRBJ2-2; 8 nucleotides agree with TRBD2. This CDR3 is 14 amino acids long. Germline values: CDR1 SGHTA, CDR2 FQGNSA. Trimming removed 4 bases from V and 5 bases from J; junction bases left unmatched: 3. The CDR3 DNA is TGTGCCAGCAGCTCCCCGGGGGGGACCGGGGAGCTGTTTTTT. It encodes CASSSPGGTGELFF.